This T cell receptor beta chain was documented in a study of early T cells in non-severe SARS-CoV-2 infection. Findings of the study overall: Private and CD4 specificities were missed by VDJdb matching, which favored anti-spike CD8 responses.

This clonotype has more than one count but fewer than ten. Its antigen is unidentified. Attachment of unique molecular identifiers was made to individual cDNA molecules. Using its own MiXCR run on the 5' RACE reads, TCRdb lists one record per CDR3 protein. Among about 60,000 distinct CDR3 sequences, around 21% were seen once, and the ten largest hold 16%. CDR3 length: 14 residues. The V gene lost 5 bases and the J gene lost 4 bases, with 16 bases spanning the gap. Germline V gene data show CDR1 as DFQATT and CDR2 as SNEGSKA (reference sequence). This rearrangement joins TRBV20-1 to TRBJ2-3; a weak D match, TRBD2 (6 bases). This sequence was found in an adult who was a healthcare worker with PCR-confirmed SARS-CoV-2 infection or an uninfected control (not recorded which). Sequenced material: whole blood, taken at baseline. The CDR3 region has the DNA TGCAGTGCTGCGCGGGGATCCCAAGCAGATACGCAGTATTTT. Translated: CSAARGSQADTQYF.